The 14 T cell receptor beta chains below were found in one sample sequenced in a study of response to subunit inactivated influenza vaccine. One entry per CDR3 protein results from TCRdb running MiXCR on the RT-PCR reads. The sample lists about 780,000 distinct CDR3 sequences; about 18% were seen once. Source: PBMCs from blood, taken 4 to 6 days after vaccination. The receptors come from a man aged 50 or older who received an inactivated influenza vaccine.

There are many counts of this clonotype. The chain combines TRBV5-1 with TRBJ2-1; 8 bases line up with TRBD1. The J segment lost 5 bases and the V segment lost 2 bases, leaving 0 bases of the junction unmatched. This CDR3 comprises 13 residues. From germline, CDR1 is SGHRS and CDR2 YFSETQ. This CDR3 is CASSLQGDNEQFF. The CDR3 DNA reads TGCGCCAGCAGCTTACAGGGGGACAATGAGCAGTTCTTC.

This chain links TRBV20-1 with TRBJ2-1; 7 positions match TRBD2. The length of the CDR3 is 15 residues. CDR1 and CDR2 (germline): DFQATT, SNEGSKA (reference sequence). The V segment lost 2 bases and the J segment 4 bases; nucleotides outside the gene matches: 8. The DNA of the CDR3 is TGCAGTGCTAGACCGGGGCTAGCGGTTTACAATGAGCAGTTCTTC. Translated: CSARPGLAVYNEQFF.

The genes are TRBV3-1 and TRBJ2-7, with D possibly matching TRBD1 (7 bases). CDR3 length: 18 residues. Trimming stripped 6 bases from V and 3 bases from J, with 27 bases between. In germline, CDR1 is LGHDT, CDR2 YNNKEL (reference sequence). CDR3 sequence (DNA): TGTGCCAGCAGACCAGGGGGGTTAAACGGGGACAACCTCTACGAGCAGTACTTC. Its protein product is CASRPGGLNGDNLYEQYF.

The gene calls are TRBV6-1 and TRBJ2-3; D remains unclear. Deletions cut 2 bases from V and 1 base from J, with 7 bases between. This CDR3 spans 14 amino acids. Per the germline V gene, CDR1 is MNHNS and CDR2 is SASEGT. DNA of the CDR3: TGTGCCAGCAGTGAACCGGGCGGCACAGATACGCAGTATTTT. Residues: CASSEPGGTDTQYF.

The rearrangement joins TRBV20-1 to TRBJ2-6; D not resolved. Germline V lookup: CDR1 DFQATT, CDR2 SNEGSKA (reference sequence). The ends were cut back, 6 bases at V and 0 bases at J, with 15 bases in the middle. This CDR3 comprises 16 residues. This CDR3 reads CSAPKHLLSGANVLTF. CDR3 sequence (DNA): TGCAGTGCACCGAAACACCTTCTCTCTGGGGCCAACGTCCTGACTTTC.

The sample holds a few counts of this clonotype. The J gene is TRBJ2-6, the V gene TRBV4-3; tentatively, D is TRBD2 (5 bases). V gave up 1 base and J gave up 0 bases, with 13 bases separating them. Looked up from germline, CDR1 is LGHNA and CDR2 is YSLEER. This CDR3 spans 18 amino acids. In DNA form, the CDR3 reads TGCGCCAGCAGCCAAGGCTCCCTAGCAAACTCTGGGGCCAACGTCCTGACTTTC. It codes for CASSQGSLANSGANVLTF.

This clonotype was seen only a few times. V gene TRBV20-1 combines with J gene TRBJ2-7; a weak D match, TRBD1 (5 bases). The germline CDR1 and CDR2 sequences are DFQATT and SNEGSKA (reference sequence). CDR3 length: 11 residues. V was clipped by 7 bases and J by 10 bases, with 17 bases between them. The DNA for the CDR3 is TGCAGTGTGTTGAAAGGGGCCGCCCAGTACTTC. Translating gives CSVLKGAAQYF.

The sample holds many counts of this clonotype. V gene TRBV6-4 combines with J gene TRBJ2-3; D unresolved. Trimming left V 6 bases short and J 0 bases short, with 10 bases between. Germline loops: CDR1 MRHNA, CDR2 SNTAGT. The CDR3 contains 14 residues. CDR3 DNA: TGTGCCAGCAGGAACCATACTAGCACAGATACGCAGTATTTT. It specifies CASRNHTSTDTQYF.

Here the CDR3 reads CASSQLTAGELFF. Written as DNA, the CDR3 is TGTGCCAGCAGTCAGCTTACAGCCGGGGAGCTGTTTTTT. The chain recombines TRBV12-3 or TRBV12-4 with TRBJ2-2; no definite D call. This CDR3 region has 13 residues. Trimming stripped 5 bases from V and 6 bases from J, with 10 bases between.

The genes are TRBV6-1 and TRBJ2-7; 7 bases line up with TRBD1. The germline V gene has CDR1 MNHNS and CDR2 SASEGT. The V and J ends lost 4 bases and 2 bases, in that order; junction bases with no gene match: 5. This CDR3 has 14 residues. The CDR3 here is CASSVGTAAYEQYF. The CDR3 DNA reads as TGTGCCAGCAGTGTTGGGACAGCAGCCTACGAGCAGTACTTC.

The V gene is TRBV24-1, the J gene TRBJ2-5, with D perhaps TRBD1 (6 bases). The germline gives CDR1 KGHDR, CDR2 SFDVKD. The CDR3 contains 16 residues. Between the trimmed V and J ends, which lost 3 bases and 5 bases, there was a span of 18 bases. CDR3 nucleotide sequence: TGTGCCACCAGTGATCGCCCTGTCAGGGGTAGGGAGACCCAGTACTTC. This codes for CATSDRPVRGRETQYF.

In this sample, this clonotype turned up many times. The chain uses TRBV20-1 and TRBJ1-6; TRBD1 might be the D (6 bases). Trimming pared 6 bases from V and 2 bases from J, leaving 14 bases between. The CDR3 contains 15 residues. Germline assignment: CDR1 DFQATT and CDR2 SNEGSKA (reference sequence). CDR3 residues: CSAVGQLPYNSPLHF. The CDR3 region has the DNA TGCAGTGCCGTAGGACAGTTACCCTATAATTCACCCCTCCACTTT.

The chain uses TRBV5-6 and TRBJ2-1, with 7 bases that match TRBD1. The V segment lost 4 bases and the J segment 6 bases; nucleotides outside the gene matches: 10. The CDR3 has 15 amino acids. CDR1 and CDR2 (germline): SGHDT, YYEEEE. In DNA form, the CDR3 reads TGTGCCAGCAGCGTCCCAGGGACAGTACGCAATGAGCAGTTCTTC. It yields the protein CASSVPGTVRNEQFF.

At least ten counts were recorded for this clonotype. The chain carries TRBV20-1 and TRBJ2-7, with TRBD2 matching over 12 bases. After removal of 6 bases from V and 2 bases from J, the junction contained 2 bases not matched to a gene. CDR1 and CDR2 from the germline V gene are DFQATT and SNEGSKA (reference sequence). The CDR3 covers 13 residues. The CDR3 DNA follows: TGCAGTGCCCGGACTAGCGGGACCTACGAGCAGTACTTC. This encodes CSARTSGTYEQYF.